The clone carrying this TCR beta chain was found many times. What it recognizes is unknown. The sample belongs to a study of breast tumors, draining lymph nodes, adjacent tissues. TCRdb fed the multiplex PCR reads into MiXCR, producing one record per CDR3 protein. The data show about 230,000 distinct CDR3 sequences, roughly 30% seen once. The CDR3 length is 12 residues. The V and J ends lost 6 bases and 5 bases respectively, with 10 bases between them. The germline V gene encodes CDR1 ENHRY and CDR2 SYGVKD. Axillary draining lymph nodes of breast cancer patients supplied the node samples. General observations from the study: Tumor and nontumor repertoires were significantly more similar in luminal-like than in basal-like breast cancer. Tumor repertoires ranked between lymph nodes and nontumor tissue in diversity, with V and J gene preferences.

The sample taken for sequencing was axillary lymph node tissue. The rearrangement uses TRBV10-3 and TRBJ1-2, with D possibly TRBD1 on 6 matching bases. The clonotype was recovered from a female donor with breast cancer. Some clones in this sample may be carry-over from other donors' samples. The CDR3 loop is CAISKGQYGYTF. The CDR3 coding sequence is TGTGCCATCAGCAAGGGACAATATGGCTACACCTTC.